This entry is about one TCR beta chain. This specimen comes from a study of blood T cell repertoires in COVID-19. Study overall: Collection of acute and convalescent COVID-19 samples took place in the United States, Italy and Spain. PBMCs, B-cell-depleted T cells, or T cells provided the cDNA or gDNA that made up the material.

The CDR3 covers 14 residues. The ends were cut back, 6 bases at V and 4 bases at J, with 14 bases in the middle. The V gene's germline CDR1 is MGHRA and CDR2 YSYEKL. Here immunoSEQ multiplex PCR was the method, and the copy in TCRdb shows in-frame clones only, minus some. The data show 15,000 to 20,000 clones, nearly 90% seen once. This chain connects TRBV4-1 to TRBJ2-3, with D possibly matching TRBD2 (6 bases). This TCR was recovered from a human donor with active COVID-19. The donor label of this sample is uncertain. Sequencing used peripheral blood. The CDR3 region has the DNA TGCGCCAGCAGACCAAGCTGGGGGGCAGATACGCAGTATTTT. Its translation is CASRPSWGADTQYF.